This is a list of T cell receptor beta chains from one sample in a study of Ad26.COV2.S vaccination and SARS-CoV-2 variants. TCRdb's copy holds only in-frame clones and misses some; the assay was immunoSEQ multiplex PCR. Of a few hundred thousand clones in the sample, about nine tenths are singletons; the top ten hold around 1.8%. The sequencing here drew on peripheral blood, taken in a trial of Ad26.COV2.S vaccine versus placebo. The receptor set was obtained from a person aged 18-65 years who received the Ad26.COV2.S COVID-19 vaccine or a placebo. The CDR3 runs from the conserved cysteine through the conserved F or W. The D gene is left open where the match is weak. Clone sizes are given selectively: once, few, many, or a class where the clone is expanded.

J gene: TRBJ1-1; clone size: -; D gene: -; V gene: TRBV28; CDR3 length: 17; CDR3 DNA: TGTGCCAGCCTCCCCCCAGGGTTTATGTCGGTGAACACTGAAGCTTTCTTT; CDR3 protein: CASLPPGFMSVNTEAFF
J gene: TRBJ2-7; clone size: -; D gene: -; V gene: TRBV19; CDR3 length: 12; CDR3 DNA: TGTGCCAGTAGTACAGGGAATTACGAGCAGTACTTC; CDR3 protein: CASSTGNYEQYF
J gene: TRBJ2-2; clone size: -; D gene: -; V gene: TRBV6-2/TRBV6-3; CDR3 length: 14; CDR3 DNA: TGTGCCAGCAGTTACCCCGGAGGCACCGGGGAGCTGTTTTTT; CDR3 protein: CASSYPGGTGELFF
J gene: TRBJ2-7; clone size: -; D gene: -; V gene: TRBV18; CDR3 length: 14; CDR3 DNA: TGTGCCAGCTCACCACTAACGGACTCCTACGAGCAGTACTTC; CDR3 protein: CASSPLTDSYEQYF
J gene: TRBJ1-2; clone size: -; D gene: TRBD1; V gene: TRBV5-1; CDR3 length: 16; CDR3 DNA: TGCGCCAGCAGTCCGGACAGGGGACTACGTAACTATGGCTACACCTTC; CDR3 protein: CASSPDRGLRNYGYTF
J gene: TRBJ1-1; clone size: -; D gene: TRBD1; V gene: TRBV27; CDR3 length: 15; CDR3 DNA: TGTGCCAGCAGTTTGTCAGGACAGGGGTTTTGGGAAGCTTTCTTT; CDR3 protein: CASSLSGQGFWEAFF
J gene: TRBJ2-7; clone size: -; D gene: -; V gene: TRBV5-6; CDR3 length: 11; CDR3 DNA: TGTGCCAGCGGGGAATACACCGAGCAGTACTTC; CDR3 protein: CASGEYTEQYF
J gene: TRBJ2-7; clone size: -; D gene: TRBD2; V gene: TRBV6-6; CDR3 length: 15; CDR3 DNA: TGTGCCAGCAGTTACACCGACGGGAGGGCCGACGAGCAGTACTTC; CDR3 protein: CASSYTDGRADEQYF
J gene: TRBJ1-1; clone size: -; D gene: -; V gene: TRBV5-5; CDR3 length: 13; CDR3 DNA: TGTGCCAGCAGCCAACGGGCGGTCACTGAAGCTTTCTTT; CDR3 protein: CASSQRAVTEAFF
J gene: TRBJ2-5; clone size: -; D gene: -; V gene: TRBV7-2; CDR3 length: 15; CDR3 DNA: TGTGCCAGCAGCTTATTGTCTCTAGGACAAGAGACCCAGTACTTC; CDR3 protein: CASSLLSLGQETQYF
J gene: TRBJ2-5; clone size: -; D gene: TRBD2; V gene: TRBV11-3; CDR3 length: 15; CDR3 DNA: TGTGCCAGCAGCCAGGGGCTAGCGGGGGTTGAGACCCAGTACTTC; CDR3 protein: CASSQGLAGVETQYF
J gene: TRBJ2-2; clone size: -; D gene: -; V gene: TRBV6-2/TRBV6-3; CDR3 length: 15; CDR3 DNA: TGTGCCAGCAGTTACGCCTGGGTTGTCGCCGGGGAGCTGTTTTTT; CDR3 protein: CASSYAWVVAGELFF
J gene: TRBJ1-2; clone size: -; D gene: -; V gene: TRBV6-5; CDR3 length: 10; CDR3 DNA: TGTGCCAGCCGCTTTGGGGGCTACACCTTC; CDR3 protein: CASRFGGYTF
J gene: TRBJ1-6; clone size: few; D gene: -; V gene: TRBV19; CDR3 length: 13; CDR3 DNA: TGTGCCAGTAGTGCTAAGGGGAATTCACCCCTCCACTTT; CDR3 protein: CASSAKGNSPLHF
J gene: TRBJ2-7; clone size: few; D gene: TRBD2; V gene: TRBV19; CDR3 length: 13; CDR3 DNA: TGTGCCAGTAGTATACTAAGCGGGGGCGAGCAGTACTTC; CDR3 protein: CASSILSGGEQYF
J gene: TRBJ2-3; clone size: -; D gene: -; V gene: TRBV3-1/TRBV3-2; CDR3 length: 14; CDR3 DNA: TGTGCCAGCAGCCTTAGCGGACGCACAGATACGCAGTATTTT; CDR3 protein: CASSLSGRTDTQYF
J gene: TRBJ1-2; clone size: -; D gene: -; V gene: TRBV6-1; CDR3 length: 16; CDR3 DNA: TGTGCCAGCAGTGAAGCGCGATGGTTAGCTAACTATGGCTACACCTTC; CDR3 protein: CASSEARWLANYGYTF
J gene: TRBJ2-6; clone size: -; D gene: -; V gene: TRBV5-4; CDR3 length: 17; CDR3 DNA: TGTGCCAGCAGCCTGGTAGTAGGGCTCTCTGGGGCCAACGTCCTGACTTTC; CDR3 protein: CASSLVVGLSGANVLTF
J gene: TRBJ2-7; clone size: -; D gene: TRBD1; V gene: TRBV19; CDR3 length: 15; CDR3 DNA: TGTGCCAGTAGTACGACCGGGACAGGGAAAGAAGAGCAGTACTTC; CDR3 protein: CASSTTGTGKEEQYF
J gene: TRBJ2-2; clone size: -; D gene: -; V gene: TRBV5-4; CDR3 length: 14; CDR3 DNA: TGTGCCAGCAGCTTCGACGGGAACACCGGGGAGCTGTTTTTT; CDR3 protein: CASSFDGNTGELFF
J gene: TRBJ2-7; clone size: -; D gene: TRBD1; V gene: TRBV3-1/TRBV3-2; CDR3 length: 19; CDR3 DNA: TGTGCCAGCAGCCAAGACCGAACTAGACAGGGCGGTCTACCCTACGAGCAGTACTTC; CDR3 protein: CASSQDRTRQGGLPYEQYF
J gene: TRBJ2-2; clone size: -; D gene: -; V gene: TRBV18; CDR3 length: 14; CDR3 DNA: TGTGCCAGCTCACCGGGACTTAACACCGGGGAGCTGTTTTTT; CDR3 protein: CASSPGLNTGELFF
J gene: TRBJ1-2; clone size: -; D gene: -; V gene: TRBV11-2; CDR3 length: 12; CDR3 DNA: TGTGCCAGCAGCTTAGGGGTGAGGGGCTACACCTTC; CDR3 protein: CASSLGVRGYTF
J gene: TRBJ2-7; clone size: -; D gene: TRBD1; V gene: TRBV4-3; CDR3 length: 15; CDR3 DNA: TGCGCCAGCAGCCATTCTGGGACAGGGGACTACGAGCAGTACTTC; CDR3 protein: CASSHSGTGDYEQYF
J gene: TRBJ1-5; clone size: once; D gene: TRBD1; V gene: TRBV10-2; CDR3 length: 14; CDR3 DNA: TGCGCCAGCAGCCCGGGACAGGGCAATCAGCCCCAGCATTTT; CDR3 protein: CASSPGQGNQPQHF
J gene: TRBJ1-5; clone size: once; D gene: -; V gene: TRBV19; CDR3 length: 13; CDR3 DNA: TGTGCCAGTAGTATGGGACCGAATCAGCCCCAGCATTTT; CDR3 protein: CASSMGPNQPQHF
J gene: TRBJ2-7; clone size: -; D gene: -; V gene: TRBV6-1; CDR3 length: 14; CDR3 DNA: TGTGCCAGCAGTGAAACGGTAGGCCATTACGAGCAGTACTTC; CDR3 protein: CASSETVGHYEQYF
J gene: TRBJ1-2; clone size: -; D gene: -; V gene: TRBV7-8; CDR3 length: 15; CDR3 DNA: TGTGCCAGCGATAGGGGGTCCGGGACACCTGTGGCCCACACCTTC; CDR3 protein: CASDRGSGTPVAHTF
J gene: TRBJ2-3; clone size: once; D gene: -; V gene: TRBV7-7; CDR3 length: 14; CDR3 DNA: TGTGCTAGCAGCTTAGAAGGGTGGGCAGATACGCAGTATTTT; CDR3 protein: CASSLEGWADTQYF
J gene: TRBJ1-2; clone size: -; D gene: -; V gene: TRBV7-8; CDR3 length: 15; CDR3 DNA: TGTGCCAGCAGCTTAGTTGGGGGATCTAACTATGGCTACACCTTC; CDR3 protein: CASSLVGGSNYGYTF
J gene: TRBJ2-1; clone size: -; D gene: -; V gene: TRBV18; CDR3 length: 15; CDR3 DNA: TGTGCCAGCTCACCACCGAATCAGGGGTATTTGCTTCGGTTCTTC; CDR3 protein: CASSPPNQGYLLRFF
J gene: TRBJ1-1; clone size: -; D gene: -; V gene: TRBV30; CDR3 length: 12; CDR3 DNA: TGTGCCTGGAGTTCAATGAACACTGAAGCTTTCTTT; CDR3 protein: CAWSSMNTEAFF
J gene: TRBJ1-5; clone size: -; D gene: TRBD1; V gene: TRBV6-2/TRBV6-3; CDR3 length: 17; CDR3 DNA: TGTGCCAGCAGTTACGCCGGGGACAGGGGGTCCCTTCAGCCCCAGCATTTT; CDR3 protein: CASSYAGDRGSLQPQHF
J gene: TRBJ2-2; clone size: -; D gene: -; V gene: TRBV9; CDR3 length: 13; CDR3 DNA: TGTGCCAGCAACCTGGGGAACACCGGGGAGCTGTTTTTT; CDR3 protein: CASNLGNTGELFF
J gene: TRBJ2-5; clone size: -; D gene: -; V gene: TRBV5-6; CDR3 length: 14; CDR3 DNA: TGTGCCAGCAGCTTGGGCCCAGCCCAAGAGACCCAGTACTTC; CDR3 protein: CASSLGPAQETQYF
J gene: TRBJ2-2; clone size: -; D gene: -; V gene: TRBV28; CDR3 length: 14; CDR3 DNA: TGTGCCAGCAGTACGACAGGGAACACCGGGGAGCTGTTTTTT; CDR3 protein: CASSTTGNTGELFF
J gene: TRBJ2-2; clone size: -; D gene: -; V gene: TRBV7-8; CDR3 length: 15; CDR3 DNA: TGTGCCAGCAGCTTAGCGTTTAGCATTAACGGGGAGCTGTTTTTT; CDR3 protein: CASSLAFSINGELFF
J gene: TRBJ2-1; clone size: -; D gene: -; V gene: TRBV18; CDR3 length: 13; CDR3 DNA: TGTGCCAGCTCACCCGACATAATTAATGAGCAGTTCTTC; CDR3 protein: CASSPDIINEQFF
J gene: TRBJ2-3; clone size: few; D gene: -; V gene: TRBV5-1; CDR3 length: 15; CDR3 DNA: TGCGCCAGCAGCTTGTCGACCCCTAGCACAGATACGCAGTATTTT; CDR3 protein: CASSLSTPSTDTQYF
J gene: TRBJ2-1; clone size: -; D gene: -; V gene: TRBV10-1; CDR3 length: 14; CDR3 DNA: TGCGCCAGCAGTGCTAGGGGGGGTAACAATGAGCAGTTCTTC; CDR3 protein: CASSARGGNNEQFF
J gene: TRBJ2-5; clone size: -; D gene: -; V gene: TRBV2; CDR3 length: 13; CDR3 DNA: TGTGCCAGCAGTGCCTGGGGACAAGAGACCCAGTACTTC; CDR3 protein: CASSAWGQETQYF
J gene: TRBJ2-5; clone size: -; D gene: -; V gene: TRBV24-1; CDR3 length: 13; CDR3 DNA: TGTGCCACCAGTGAGGCAGACCAAGAGACCCAGTACTTC; CDR3 protein: CATSEADQETQYF
J gene: TRBJ1-5; clone size: many; D gene: -; V gene: TRBV30; CDR3 length: 15; CDR3 DNA: TGTGCCTGGAGTGAAATCGACAGGAGCAATCAGCCCCAGCATTTT; CDR3 protein: CAWSEIDRSNQPQHF
J gene: TRBJ1-3; clone size: -; D gene: -; V gene: TRBV10-3; CDR3 length: 14; CDR3 DNA: TGTGCCATCAGCGCCATCGAGTCTGGAAACACCATATATTTT; CDR3 protein: CAISAIESGNTIYF
J gene: TRBJ1-2; clone size: -; D gene: -; V gene: TRBV7-9; CDR3 length: 16; CDR3 DNA: TGTGCCAGCAGCCTGCCTCTCACAACCCAATTTCGGGGCTACACCTTC; CDR3 protein: CASSLPLTTQFRGYTF
J gene: TRBJ2-6; clone size: -; D gene: -; V gene: TRBV27; CDR3 length: 17; CDR3 DNA: TGTGCCAGCAGTTTAAGGGGTCGCACCCCCGGGGCCAACGTCCTGACTTTC; CDR3 protein: CASSLRGRTPGANVLTF
J gene: TRBJ1-2; clone size: once; D gene: -; V gene: TRBV6-2/TRBV6-3; CDR3 length: 14; CDR3 DNA: TGTGCCAGCAGTTACTCGGGCAGAAACTATGGCTACACCTTC; CDR3 protein: CASSYSGRNYGYTF
J gene: TRBJ2-6; clone size: once; D gene: -; V gene: TRBV7-2; CDR3 length: 17; CDR3 DNA: TGTGCCAGCAGCCCACCACCGGCCTACTCTGGGGCCAACGTCCTGACTTTC; CDR3 protein: CASSPPPAYSGANVLTF
J gene: TRBJ1-2; clone size: -; D gene: -; V gene: TRBV6-5; CDR3 length: 14; CDR3 DNA: TGTGCCAGCAGTCCCGGGACGCGGATGTATGGCTACACCTTC; CDR3 protein: CASSPGTRMYGYTF
J gene: TRBJ2-6; clone size: -; D gene: -; V gene: TRBV9; CDR3 length: 16; CDR3 DNA: TGTGCCAGCAGCGTAGGGGCAGGGAGTGGGGCCAACGTCCTGACTTTC; CDR3 protein: CASSVGAGSGANVLTF
J gene: TRBJ2-3; clone size: -; D gene: -; V gene: TRBV4-1; CDR3 length: 14; CDR3 DNA: TGCGCCAGCAGCCAGCCCCCAGCTACAGATACGCAGTATTTT; CDR3 protein: CASSQPPATDTQYF
J gene: TRBJ1-1; clone size: once; D gene: -; V gene: TRBV21-1; CDR3 length: 18; CDR3 DNA: TGTGCCAGCAGCAAACGGGACAGGGGGGTAAAAACGAACACTGAAGCTTTCTTT; CDR3 protein: CASSKRDRGVKTNTEAFF
J gene: TRBJ2-3; clone size: -; D gene: TRBD2; V gene: TRBV6-2/TRBV6-3; CDR3 length: 19; CDR3 DNA: TGTGCCAGCAGTTACTCCCGCACTAGCGGGGGGTATAGCACAGATACGCAGTATTTT; CDR3 protein: CASSYSRTSGGYSTDTQYF
J gene: TRBJ2-5; clone size: -; D gene: TRBD1; V gene: TRBV7-9; CDR3 length: 16; CDR3 DNA: TGTGCCAGCAGCTTAGCATGGACAGGATATCAAGAGACCCAGTACTTC; CDR3 protein: CASSLAWTGYQETQYF
J gene: TRBJ1-4; clone size: many; D gene: TRBD1; V gene: TRBV2; CDR3 length: 16; CDR3 DNA: TGTGCCAGCACCCGCGGACAGGGCCTCAATCGGGAAAAACTGTTTTTT; CDR3 protein: CASTRGQGLNREKLFF